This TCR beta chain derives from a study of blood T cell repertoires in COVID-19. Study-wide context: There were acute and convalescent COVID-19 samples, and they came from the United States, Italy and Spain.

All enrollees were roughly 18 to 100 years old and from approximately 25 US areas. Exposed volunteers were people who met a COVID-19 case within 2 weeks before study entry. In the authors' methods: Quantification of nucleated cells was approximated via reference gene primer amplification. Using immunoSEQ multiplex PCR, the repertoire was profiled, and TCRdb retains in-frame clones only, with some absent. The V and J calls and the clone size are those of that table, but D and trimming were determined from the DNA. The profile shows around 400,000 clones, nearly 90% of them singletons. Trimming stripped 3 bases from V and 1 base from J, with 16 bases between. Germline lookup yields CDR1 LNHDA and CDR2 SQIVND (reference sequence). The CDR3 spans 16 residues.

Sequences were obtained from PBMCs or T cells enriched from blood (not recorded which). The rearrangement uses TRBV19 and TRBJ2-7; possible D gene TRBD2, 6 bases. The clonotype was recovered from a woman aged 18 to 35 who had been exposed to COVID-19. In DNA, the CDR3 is TGTGCCAGTAGTATGTGGGGGGACTTCAGTTCCTACGAGCAGTACTTC. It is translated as CASSMWGDFSSYEQYF.